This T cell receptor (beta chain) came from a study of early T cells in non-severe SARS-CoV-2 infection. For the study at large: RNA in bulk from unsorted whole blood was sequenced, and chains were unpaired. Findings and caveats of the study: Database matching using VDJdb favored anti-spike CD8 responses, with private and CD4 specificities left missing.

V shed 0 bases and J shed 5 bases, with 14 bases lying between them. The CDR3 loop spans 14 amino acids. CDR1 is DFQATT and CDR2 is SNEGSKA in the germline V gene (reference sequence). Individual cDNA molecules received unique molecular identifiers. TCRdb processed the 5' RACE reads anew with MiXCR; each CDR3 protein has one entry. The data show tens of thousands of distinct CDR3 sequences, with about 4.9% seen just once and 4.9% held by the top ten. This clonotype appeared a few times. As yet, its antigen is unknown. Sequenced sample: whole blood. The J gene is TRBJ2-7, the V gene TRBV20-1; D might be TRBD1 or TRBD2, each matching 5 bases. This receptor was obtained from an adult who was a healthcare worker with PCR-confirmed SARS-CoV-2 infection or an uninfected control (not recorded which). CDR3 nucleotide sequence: TGCAGTGCTAGAGACCCGGGACCAGCCAACGAGCAGTACTTC. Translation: CSARDPGPANEQYF.